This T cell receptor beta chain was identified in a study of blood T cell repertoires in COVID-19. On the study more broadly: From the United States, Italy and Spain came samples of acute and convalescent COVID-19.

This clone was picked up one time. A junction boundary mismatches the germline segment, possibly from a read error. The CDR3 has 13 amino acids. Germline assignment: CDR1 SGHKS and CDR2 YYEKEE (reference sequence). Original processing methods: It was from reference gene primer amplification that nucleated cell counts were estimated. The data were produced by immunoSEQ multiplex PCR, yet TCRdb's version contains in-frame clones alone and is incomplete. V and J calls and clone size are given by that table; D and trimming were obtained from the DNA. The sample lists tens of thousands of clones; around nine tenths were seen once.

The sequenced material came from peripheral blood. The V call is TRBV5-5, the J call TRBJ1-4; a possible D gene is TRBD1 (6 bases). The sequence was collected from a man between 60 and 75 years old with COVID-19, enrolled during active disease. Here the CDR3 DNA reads TGTACCAGCAGCGGACAGAGACTTGAAAAACTGTTTTTT. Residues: CTSSGQRLEKLFF.